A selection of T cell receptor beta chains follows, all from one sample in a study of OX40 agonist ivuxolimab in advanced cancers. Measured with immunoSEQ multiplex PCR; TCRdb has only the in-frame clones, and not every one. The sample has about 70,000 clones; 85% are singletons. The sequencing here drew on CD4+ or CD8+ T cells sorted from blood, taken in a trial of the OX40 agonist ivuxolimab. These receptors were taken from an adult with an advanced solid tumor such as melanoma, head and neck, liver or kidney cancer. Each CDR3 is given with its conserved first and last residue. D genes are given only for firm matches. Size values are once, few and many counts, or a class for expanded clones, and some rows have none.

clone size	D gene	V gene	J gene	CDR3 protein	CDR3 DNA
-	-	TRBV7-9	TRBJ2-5	CASKEPAAETQYF	TGTGCCAGCAAAGAGCCCGCGGCGGAGACCCAGTACTTC
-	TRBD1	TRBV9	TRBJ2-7	CASSSDRVGLEQYF	TGTGCCAGCAGCTCAGACAGGGTGGGTCTCGAGCAGTACTTC
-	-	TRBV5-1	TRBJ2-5	CASSLVGGPETQYF	TGCGCCAGCAGCTTGGTCGGGGGTCCAGAGACCCAGTACTTC
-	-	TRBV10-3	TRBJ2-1	CAIRNRSSYNEQFF	TGTGCCATCAGGAACAGGAGCTCCTACAATGAGCAGTTCTTC
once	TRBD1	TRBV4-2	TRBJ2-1	CASGRGQGYNEQFF	TGTGCCAGCGGCAGGGGACAGGGGTACAATGAGCAGTTCTTC
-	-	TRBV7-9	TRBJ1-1	CASSFRTGLGNTEAFF	TGTGCCAGCAGCTTTCGAACGGGACTGGGGAACACTGAAGCTTTCTTT
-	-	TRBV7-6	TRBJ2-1	CASSVDYNEQFF	TGTGCCAGCAGCGTGGACTACAATGAGCAGTTCTTC
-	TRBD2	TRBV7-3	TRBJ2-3	CASSLTMGLAGTDTQYF	TGTGCCAGCAGCTTAACGATGGGACTAGCGGGCACAGATACGCAGTATTTT
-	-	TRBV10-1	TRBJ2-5	CLKDPSGETQYF	TGCCTCAAGGACCCCTCCGGAGAGACCCAGTACTTC
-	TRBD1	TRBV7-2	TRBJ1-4	CASSEGTVGEKLFF	TGTGCCAGCAGCGAAGGGACAGTTGGTGAAAAACTGTTTTTT
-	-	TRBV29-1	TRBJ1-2	CSVEKGGYGYTF	TGCAGCGTTGAAAAGGGGGGTTATGGCTACACCTTC
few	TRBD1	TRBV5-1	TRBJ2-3	CASSGDRGTDTQYF	TGCGCCAGCAGCGGGGACAGGGGCACAGATACGCAGTATTTT
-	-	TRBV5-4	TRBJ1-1	CASSLQDSGGPEAFF	TGTGCCAGCAGCTTGCAGGACAGCGGGGGGCCTGAAGCTTTCTTT
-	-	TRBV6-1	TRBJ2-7	CASWGWDGAYEQYF	TGTGCCAGCTGGGGGTGGGACGGAGCCTACGAGCAGTACTTC
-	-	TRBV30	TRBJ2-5	CAWSPDAKGGTQYF	TGTGCCTGGAGTCCCGACGCAAAGGGGGGGACTCAGTACTTC
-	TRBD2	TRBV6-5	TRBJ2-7	CASSPGVAGAGEQYF	TGTGCCAGCAGTCCAGGGGTAGCGGGGGCAGGGGAGCAGTACTTC
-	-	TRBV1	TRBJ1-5	CTSSHPGKDRIFVDQPQHF	TGCACCAGCAGCCATCCCGGAAAGGACAGAATCTTCGTTGATCAGCCCCAGCATTTT
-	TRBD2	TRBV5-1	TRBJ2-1	CASSLDLAGGPYNEQFF	TGCGCCAGCAGCTTGGATCTAGCGGGGGGGCCGTACAATGAGCAGTTCTTC
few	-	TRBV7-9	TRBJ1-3	CASPLAPDGGGNTIYF	TGTGCCAGCCCCCTGGCGCCAGACGGGGGTGGAAACACCATATATTTT
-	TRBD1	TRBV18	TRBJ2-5	CASSELQGGRETQYF	TGTGCCAGCTCAGAGCTACAGGGGGGCCGAGAGACCCAGTACTTC
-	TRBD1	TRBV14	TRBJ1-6	CASSQQGVSPLHF	TGTGCCAGCAGCCAACAGGGGGTGTCACCCCTCCACTTT
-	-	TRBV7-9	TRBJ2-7	CASSRDPLYEQYF	TGTGCCAGCAGCCGGGACCCTTTATACGAGCAGTACTTC
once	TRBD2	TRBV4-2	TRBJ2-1	CASRLGSSGDNEQFF	TGTGCCAGCAGACTTGGGTCTAGCGGCGACAATGAGCAGTTCTTC
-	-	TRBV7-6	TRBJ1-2	CASSTREGGYTF	TGTGCCAGCAGCACCCGGGAGGGCGGCTACACCTTC
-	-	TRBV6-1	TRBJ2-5	CASSASGFQETQYF	TGTGCCAGCAGTGCGTCAGGGTTCCAAGAGACCCAGTACTTC
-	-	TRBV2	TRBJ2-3	CASRQIAGSTDTQYF	TGTGCCAGCAGGCAGATAGCCGGCAGCACAGATACGCAGTATTTT
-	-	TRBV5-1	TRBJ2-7	CASSLEGRSSYEQYF	TGCGCCAGCAGCTTGGAGGGACGGAGCTCCTACGAGCAGTACTTC
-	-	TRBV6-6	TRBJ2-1	CASSYRGPLVGEQFF	TGTGCCAGCAGTTACCGGGGGCCCCTCGTTGGTGAGCAGTTCTTC
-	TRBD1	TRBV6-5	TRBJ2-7	CASSSPGQGGYEQYF	TGTGCCAGCAGTTCCCCGGGACAGGGAGGATACGAGCAGTACTTC
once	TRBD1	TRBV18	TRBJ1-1	CASRQGENTEAFF	TGTGCCAGTCGACAGGGGGAGAACACTGAAGCTTTCTTT
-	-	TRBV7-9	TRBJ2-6	CASGGAGANVLTF	TGTGCCAGCGGCGGGGCTGGGGCCAACGTCCTGACTTTC
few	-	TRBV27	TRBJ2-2	CASSRQGLAGELFF	TGTGCCAGCAGTCGTCAGGGTTTGGCCGGGGAGCTGTTTTTT
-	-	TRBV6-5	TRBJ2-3	CASQDSPTDTQYF	TGTGCCAGCCAGGACTCTCCGACAGATACGCAGTATTTT
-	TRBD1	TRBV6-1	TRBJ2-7	CASRGQVLSYEQYF	TGTGCCAGCAGAGGACAGGTACTCTCCTACGAGCAGTACTTC
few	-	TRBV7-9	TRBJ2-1	CASSPQNEQFF	TGTGCCAGCAGCCCCCAAAATGAGCAGTTCTTC
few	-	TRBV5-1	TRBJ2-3	CASSLEDKDTQYF	TGCGCCAGCAGCTTGGAAGACAAAGATACGCAGTATTTT
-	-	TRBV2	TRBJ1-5	CASSRDGGNQPQHF	TGTGCCAGCAGTAGGGACGGGGGCAACCAGCCCCAGCATTTT
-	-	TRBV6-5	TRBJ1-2	CASMTGANYGYTF	TGTGCCAGCATGACAGGCGCTAACTATGGCTACACCTTC
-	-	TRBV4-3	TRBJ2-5	CASSQDHDVGTQYF	TGCGCCAGCAGCCAAGATCACGACGTCGGGACCCAGTACTTC
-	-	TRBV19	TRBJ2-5	CASSSSGPETQYF	TGTGCCAGTAGCTCCTCTGGGCCCGAGACCCAGTACTTC
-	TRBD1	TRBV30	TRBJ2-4	CAWGTGGENIQYF	TGTGCCTGGGGGACAGGGGGCGAAAACATTCAGTACTTC
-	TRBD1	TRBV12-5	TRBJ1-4	CASGTGQGEKLFF	TGTGCTAGTGGTACCGGACAGGGCGAAAAACTGTTTTTT
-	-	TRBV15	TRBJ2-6	CAISSGGLGANVLTF	TGTGCCATTTCCAGTGGAGGGCTTGGGGCCAACGTCCTGACTTTC
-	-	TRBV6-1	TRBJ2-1	CASSFAGNDNEQFF	TGTGCCAGCAGTTTCGCGGGAAACGACAATGAGCAGTTCTTC
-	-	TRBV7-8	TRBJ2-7	CASRDPGPSSYEQYF	TGTGCCAGCAGGGACCCGGGACCTTCTTCCTACGAGCAGTACTTC
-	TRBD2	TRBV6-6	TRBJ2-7	CASSPPSGRAGYEQYF	TGTGCCAGCAGTCCCCCAAGTGGGAGGGCGGGGTACGAGCAGTACTTC
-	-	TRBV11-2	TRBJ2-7	CASSLEYEQYF	TGTGCCAGCAGCTTAGAATACGAGCAGTACTTC
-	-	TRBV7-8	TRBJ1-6	CASSSGGGGSYNSPLHF	TGTGCCAGCAGCTCGGGCGGAGGCGGGTCCTATAATTCACCCCTCCACTTT
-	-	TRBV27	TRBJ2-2	CASSFWGGRTGELFF	TGTGCCAGCAGTTTTTGGGGGGGCCGGACCGGGGAGCTGTTTTTT
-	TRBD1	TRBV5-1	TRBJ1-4	CASSLDGQGVEKLFF	TGCGCCAGCAGCTTGGACGGACAGGGAGTGGAAAAACTGTTTTTT
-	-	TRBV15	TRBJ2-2	CATSRNPPQGNTGELFF	TGTGCCACCAGCAGAAACCCGCCCCAGGGGAACACCGGGGAGCTGTTTTTT
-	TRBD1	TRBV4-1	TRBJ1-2	CASSRTGGADGYTF	TGCGCCAGCAGCCGAACAGGGGGCGCGGATGGCTACACCTTC
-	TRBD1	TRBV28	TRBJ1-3	CASSPLGQGPGTIYF	TGTGCCAGCAGCCCCCTCGGACAGGGGCCCGGAACCATATATTTT
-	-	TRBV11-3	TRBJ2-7	CASSLDLNGYEQYF	TGTGCCAGCAGCTTAGATCTCAATGGATACGAGCAGTACTTC
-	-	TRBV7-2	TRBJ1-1	CASSLVAGLGTEAFF	TGTGCCAGCAGCTTAGTGGCTGGGTTGGGCACTGAAGCTTTCTTT